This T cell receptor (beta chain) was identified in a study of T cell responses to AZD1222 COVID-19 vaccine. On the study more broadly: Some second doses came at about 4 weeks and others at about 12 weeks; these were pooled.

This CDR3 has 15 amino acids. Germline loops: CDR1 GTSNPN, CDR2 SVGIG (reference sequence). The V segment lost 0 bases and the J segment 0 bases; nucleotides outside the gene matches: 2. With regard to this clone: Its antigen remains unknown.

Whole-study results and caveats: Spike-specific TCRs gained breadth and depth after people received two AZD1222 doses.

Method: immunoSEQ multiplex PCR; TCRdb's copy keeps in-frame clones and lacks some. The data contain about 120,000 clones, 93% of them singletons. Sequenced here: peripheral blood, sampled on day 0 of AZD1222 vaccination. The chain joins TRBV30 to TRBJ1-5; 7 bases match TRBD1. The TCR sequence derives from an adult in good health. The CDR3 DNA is TGTGCCTGGAGTGTAAGGACAGGTAGCAATCAGCCCCAGCATTTT. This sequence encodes CAWSVRTGSNQPQHF.